The 15 T cell receptor beta chains below all came from one sample that was sequenced in a study of Tregs in tolerant kidney transplant recipients. Clones were sequenced by immunoSEQ multiplex PCR, and TCRdb holds only the in-frame ones, with some missing. The table includes some 240,000 clones, approximately 83% detected once. The sample comprised CD4+ T cells from blood. These receptors all stem from a human donor in good health.

This chain connects TRBV7-9 to TRBJ1-3; D gene unclear. Germline V CDR1 and CDR2: SEHNR, FQNEAQ (reference sequence). The CDR3 is made up of 13 amino acids. The V gene lost 7 bases and the J gene lost 0 bases, with 7 bases spanning the gap. As DNA, the CDR3 is TGTGCCAGCACCCGGACCTCTGGAAACACCATATATTTT. Amino acids: CASTRTSGNTIYF.

V gene TRBV9 combines with J gene TRBJ2-3; 11 bases match TRBD2. The CDR3 sequence is 17 residues long. J was trimmed by 4 bases and V by 0 bases; bases with no gene match: 7. Germline assignment: CDR1 SGDLS and CDR2 YYNGEE. CDR3 in amino acids: CASSVVASGGRADTQYF. The CDR3 nucleotides are TGTGCCAGCAGCGTAGTAGCTAGCGGGGGGAGGGCAGATACGCAGTATTTT. Variable domain in full (rest from reference TRBV9 and TRBJ2-3): DSGVTQTPKHLITATGQRVTLRCSPRSGDLSVYWYQQSLDQGLQFLIQYYNGEERAKGNILERFSAQQFPDLHSELNLSSLELGDSALYFCASSVVASGGRADTQYFGPGTRLTVL.

For the CDR3, the DNA is TGCGCCAGCAGCAGAGGGACAGGGCCTACCTACGAGCAGTACTTC. It translates to CASSRGTGPTYEQYF. V is TRBV5-1 and J is TRBJ2-7, with 9 bases aligning to TRBD1. The junction had 7 bases not matched to a gene; V was cut back by 4 bases and J by 2 bases. CDR1 and CDR2 (germline): SGHRS, YFSETQ. This CDR3 is 15 amino acids long.

CDR3 bases: TGTGCCAGCAGCTTGAGGACAGGGGGGCGGCAGTACTTC. This gives the protein CASSLRTGGRQYF. V is TRBV7-6 and J is TRBJ2-7, with 10 positions matching TRBD1. Losses at the gene ends were 3 bases for V and 9 bases for J; bases not matched to a gene: 5. CDR3 length equals 13 residues. Germline CDR1 reads SGHVS; CDR2 reads FNYEAQ.

V and J are TRBV12-5 and TRBJ2-1; D gene ambiguous. With 4 bases removed from V and 12 bases from J, the gap between germline ends came to 19 bases. Per the germline V gene, CDR1 is LGHNT and CDR2 is FRNRAP. The CDR3 extends over 14 amino acids. The CDR3 here is CASGSVQRAERQFF. CDR3 in DNA: TGTGCTAGTGGTTCGGTACAAAGGGCCGAAAGGCAGTTCTTC.

V gene TRBV10-3 combines with J gene TRBJ2-5; TRBD1 aligns across 7 bases. This CDR3 region has 14 residues. Trimming took 10 bases from V and 1 from J; bases not matched to a gene: 9. Germline V lookup: CDR1 ENHRY, CDR2 SYGVKD. The CDR3 protein is CATAKGQLQETQYF. The CDR3, as DNA: TGTGCCACAGCGAAGGGACAGCTCCAAGAGACCCAGTACTTC.

CDR3: CASSERRASGNTIYF. For the CDR3, the DNA is TGTGCCAGTAGTGAAAGGAGGGCCTCTGGAAACACCATATATTTT. The chain joins TRBV19 to TRBJ1-3, with no clear D. V gave up 5 bases and J gave up 0 bases, with 11 bases separating them. Germline loops: CDR1 LNHDA, CDR2 SQIVND (reference sequence). The CDR3 sequence is 15 residues long.

This chain connects TRBV14 to TRBJ1-2; possibly TRBD1 for D (5 bases). Looked up from germline, CDR1 is SGHDN and CDR2 is FVKESK. The CDR3 extends over 14 amino acids. Trimming stripped 4 bases from V and 7 bases from J, with 16 bases between. The CDR3, as DNA: TGTGCCAGCAGCCGCCAGGGTCACTCGGGTGGCTACACCTTC. Translation gives CASSRQGHSGGYTF. Together with reference TRBV14 and TRBJ1-2, the CDR3 gives the full variable domain: EAGVTQFPSHSVIEKGQTVTLRCDPISGHDNLYWYRRVMGKEIKFLLHFVKESKQDESGMPNNRFLAERTGGTYSTLKVQPAELEDSGVYFCASSRQGHSGGYTFGSGTRLTVV.

J is TRBJ2-2 and V is TRBV11-1; TRBD1 aligns across 9 bases. V shed 5 bases and J 0 bases; nucleotides not matched to a gene: 10. Germline V CDR1 and CDR2: SGHAT, FQDESV (reference sequence). This CDR3 has 18 amino acids. The CDR3 spells CASSTSGQGNPNTGELFF. CDR3 nucleotide sequence: TGTGCCAGCAGCACTTCGGGACAGGGCAACCCGAACACCGGGGAGCTGTTTTTT.

The chain is built from TRBV5-4 and TRBJ1-1, with 7 bases aligning to TRBD1. The ends lost 3 bases at V and 3 bases at J; junction bases unmatched: 2. The CDR3 sequence is 13 residues long. CDR1 SGHNT and CDR2 YYREEE come from the germline V gene (reference sequence). The CDR3 DNA follows: TGTGCCAGCAGCTACGGACAGGACACTGAAGCTTTCTTT. The encoded protein is CASSYGQDTEAFF.

The rearrangement joins TRBV30 to TRBJ2-7; tentative D call: TRBD1 (6 bases). CDR1 GTSNPN and CDR2 SVGIG come from the germline V gene (reference sequence). V lost 1 base to trimming and J lost 4 bases, with 17 bases between them. CDR3 size: 15 residues. CDR3 DNA: TGTGCCTGGAGTGCCCCCGGACAGTTCCTTTACGAGCAGTACTTC. Translating it yields CAWSAPGQFLYEQYF.

This rearrangement joins TRBV6-1 to TRBJ2-1; D is perhaps TRBD2 (5 bases). Trimming shortened V by 4 bases and J by 9 bases, and 19 bases separated the two germline ends. The V gene's germline CDR1 is MNHNS and CDR2 SASEGT. CDR3 length: 15 amino acids. CDR3 region: CASSGGLGPRREQFF. CDR3 sequence (DNA): TGTGCCAGCAGTGGTGGACTTGGTCCCAGGCGTGAGCAGTTCTTC.

CDR3 protein: CASSLQTSGKYEQYF. In nucleotides, the CDR3 is TGCGCCAGCAGCTTGCAGACTAGCGGGAAGTACGAGCAGTACTTC. This chain joins TRBV5-1 and TRBJ2-5, with 11 bases lining up with TRBD2. The DNA matches TRBJ2-7 better at its end, which makes the J call doubtful. The CDR3 contains 15 residues. Per germline, CDR1 SGHRS and CDR2 YFSETQ.

The chain employs TRBV30 and TRBJ1-5, with TRBD1 as a possible D gene (5 bases). CDR3 length equals 15 residues. Trimming left V 3 bases short and J 5 bases short, with 17 bases between. Germline loops: CDR1 GTSNPN, CDR2 SVGIG (reference sequence). CDR3 in DNA: TGTGCCTGGAGCTCTGGGACCCTCCCATATCAGCCCCAGCATTTT. Protein product: CAWSSGTLPYQPQHF.

The CDR3: CASSLGRAGTTLETQYF. The DNA for the CDR3 is TGCGCCAGCAGCTTGGGGCGGGCGGGGACTACGCTCGAGACCCAGTACTTC. The rearrangement joins TRBV5-1 to TRBJ2-5; TRBD2 matches 7 bases. The V segment lost 0 bases and the J segment 5 bases; nucleotides outside the gene matches: 13. Germline loops: CDR1 SGHRS, CDR2 YFSETQ. CDR3 length: 17 residues.